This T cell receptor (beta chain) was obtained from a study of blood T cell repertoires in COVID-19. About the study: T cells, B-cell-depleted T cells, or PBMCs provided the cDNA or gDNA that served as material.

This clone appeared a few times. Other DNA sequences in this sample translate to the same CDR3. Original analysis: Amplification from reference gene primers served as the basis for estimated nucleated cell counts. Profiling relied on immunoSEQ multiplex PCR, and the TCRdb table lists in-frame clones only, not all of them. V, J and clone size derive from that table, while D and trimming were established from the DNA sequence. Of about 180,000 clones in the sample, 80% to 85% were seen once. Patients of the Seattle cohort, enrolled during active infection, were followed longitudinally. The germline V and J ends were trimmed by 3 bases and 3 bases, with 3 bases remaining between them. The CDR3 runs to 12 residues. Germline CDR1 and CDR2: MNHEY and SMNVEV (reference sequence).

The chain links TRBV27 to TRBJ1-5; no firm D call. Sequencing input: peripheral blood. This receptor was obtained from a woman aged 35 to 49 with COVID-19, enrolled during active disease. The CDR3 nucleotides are TGTGCCAGCAGTTTTCTCAATCAGCCCCAGCATTTT. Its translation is CASSFLNQPQHF.